Below are 3 T cell receptor beta chains sequenced from a single sample in a study of metastatic and nonmetastatic thyroid tumors. Patients were all untreated before their thyroid surgery. TCRdb reanalyzed the PCR reads via MiXCR. This repertoire shows approximately 60,000 clones, 25% to 35% found once; its top ten account for approximately 16%. Sequences were obtained from blood. Source of these receptors: a female donor with papillary thyroid cancer or a benign thyroid nodule (not recorded which). Some clones in this sample may be carry-over from other donors' samples.

This rearrangement joins TRBV3-1 to TRBJ2-6; D is uncertain. Germline-derived CDR1 and CDR2 are LGHDT and YNNKEL (reference sequence). Between the trimmed V and J ends, which lost 1 base and 0 bases, there was a span of 10 bases. The CDR3 length is 17 residues. CDR3 sequence reads: CASSQGTVISGANVLTF. The CDR3 bases are TGTGCCAGCAGCCAAGGGACGGTAATCTCTGGGGCCAACGTCCTGACTTTC.

This clone is labeled as medium-sized. The genes are TRBV28 and TRBJ2-7; unclear D gene. The CDR3 length is 14 residues. Per germline, CDR1 MDHEN and CDR2 SYDVKM. V was pared by 5 bases and J by 2 bases, with 13 bases between. CDR3 residues: CASSNYKGTYEQYF. The CDR3 DNA is TGTGCCAGCAGTAACTACAAGGGCACCTACGAGCAGTACTTC.

The chain combines TRBV6-2 or TRBV6-3 with TRBJ2-1, with 9 bases identical to TRBD1. After removal of 5 bases from V and 4 bases from J, the junction contained 3 bases not matched to a gene. Germline CDR1 and CDR2: MNHEY and SVGEGT. This CDR3 comprises 14 residues. CDR3 coding DNA: TGTGCCAGCAGTCGGACAGGGGTGTACAATGAGCAGTTCTTC. This gives the protein CASSRTGVYNEQFF.